Listed below are T cell receptor beta chains from one sample, sequenced in a study of CD8 T cells in Susac syndrome. MiXCR was run by TCRdb on the immunoSEQ multiplex PCR reads, yielding one entry per CDR3 protein. The sample has some 210,000 distinct CDR3 sequences; 94% are singletons. Input material: CD4+ T cells from PBMCs. These receptors were taken from a human donor with Susac syndrome. Both conserved end residues are part of each CDR3. Each record gives: V gene, J gene, clone size, D gene, CDR3 protein, CDR3 DNA. A D gene is named only where the DNA matches it firmly. Clone size is not always given. Where it is, it says once, few, many or a class for expanded clones.

>TRBV7-9|TRBJ2-7|NA|NA
CASSVGGRGEQYF
TGTGCCAGCAGCGTAGGCGGCAGGGGTGAGCAGTACTTC
>TRBV20-1|TRBJ2-3|once|NA
CSARVGSWDTQYF
TGCAGTGCTAGAGTAGGTAGTTGGGATACGCAGTATTTT
>TRBV3-1|TRBJ1-4|NA|NA
CASSPQDTTNEKLFF
TGTGCCAGCAGCCCCCAGGATACAACTAATGAAAAACTGTTTTTT
>TRBV18|TRBJ1-1|NA|NA
CASSPKTNTEAFF
TGTGCCAGCTCACCAAAAACCAACACTGAAGCTTTCTTT
>TRBV25-1|TRBJ2-5|NA|NA
CASSETGPSGETQYF
TGTGCCAGCAGTGAAACGGGACCGTCAGGGGAGACCCAGTACTTC
>TRBV10-3|TRBJ1-2|NA|NA
CAISENVDSTTNYGYTF
TGTGCCATCAGTGAGAATGTCGACAGCACAACTAACTATGGCTACACCTTC
>TRBV6-2/TRBV6-3|TRBJ1-1|NA|TRBD1
CASSYSIGTAQAFF
TGTGCCAGCAGTTACTCGATCGGGACAGCTCAAGCTTTCTTT
>TRBV27|TRBJ2-3|NA|TRBD2
CASSLTGGSGVSTDTQYF
TGTGCCAGCAGTTTAACCGGGGGGTCTGGGGTTAGCACAGATACGCAGTATTTT
>TRBV30|TRBJ1-2|NA|NA
CAWSPPDGFYGYTF
TGTGCCTGGAGTCCCCCGGACGGTTTCTATGGCTACACCTTC
>TRBV27|TRBJ1-1|NA|TRBD1
CASRNDRGGLGRNTEAFF
TGTGCCAGCAGAAATGACAGGGGGGGATTGGGTAGAAACACTGAAGCTTTCTTT
>TRBV9|TRBJ2-5|NA|TRBD1
CASSRTGGWETQYF
TGTGCCAGCAGCCGTACAGGGGGCTGGGAGACCCAGTACTTC
>TRBV11-2|TRBJ2-3|NA|TRBD2
CASSLGALAGGLTDTQYF
TGTGCCAGCAGCTTAGGAGCACTAGCGGGGGGACTCACAGATACGCAGTATTTT
>TRBV11-1|TRBJ2-1|NA|TRBD1
CASSRQGWNEQFF
TGTGCCAGCAGCCGACAGGGCTGGAATGAGCAGTTCTTC
>TRBV5-6|TRBJ2-5|NA|NA
CASSLIGGSQETQYF
TGTGCCAGCAGCCTCATTGGAGGCAGCCAAGAGACCCAGTACTTC
>TRBV11-1|TRBJ2-7|NA|NA
CASSSHVSYEQYF
TGTGCCAGCAGCTCCCACGTCTCCTACGAGCAGTACTTC
>TRBV10-3|TRBJ1-6|NA|TRBD1
CAISPGTVNSPLHF
TGTGCCATCAGCCCCGGGACAGTTAATTCACCCCTCCACTTT
>TRBV20-1|TRBJ1-6|NA|NA
CSRIPYNSPLHF
TGCAGTAGGATACCGTATAATTCACCCCTCCACTTT
>TRBV21-1|TRBJ1-5|NA|NA
CASSKPPGRNSNQPQHF
TGTGCCAGCAGCAAACCCCCGGGCCGGAATAGCAATCAGCCCCAGCATTTT
>TRBV4-3|TRBJ2-7|NA|NA
CASSQEVGYEQYF
TGCGCCAGCAGCCAAGAGGTCGGGTACGAGCAGTACTTC
>TRBV5-6|TRBJ2-3|NA|TRBD2
CASSLAGRREEGTDTQYF
TGTGCCAGCAGCTTGGCCGGGAGGAGGGAAGAGGGCACAGATACGCAGTATTTT
>TRBV6-6|TRBJ1-5|NA|TRBD1
CASHRDSGNQPQHF
TGTGCCAGCCATAGGGACAGCGGCAATCAGCCCCAGCATTTT
>TRBV4-2|TRBJ1-1|NA|NA
CASSQQVISENTEAFF
TGTGCCAGCAGCCAGCAGGTTATTTCGGAGAACACTGAAGCTTTCTTT
>TRBV14|TRBJ2-7|NA|TRBD1
CASSPGRTGPYEQYF
TGTGCCAGCAGCCCCGGCCGGACAGGGCCGTACGAGCAGTACTTC
>TRBV12-3/TRBV12-4|TRBJ2-1|NA|TRBD1
CASDGQGRNEQFF
TGTGCCAGCGATGGACAGGGGCGAAATGAGCAGTTCTTC
>TRBV18|TRBJ1-5|NA|NA
CASSPLAGTRSQHF
TGTGCCAGCTCACCATTAGCCGGAACTCGATCCCAGCATTTT
>TRBV30|TRBJ2-2|NA|NA
CAWSGSTGELFF
TGTGCCTGGAGTGGGAGCACCGGGGAGCTGTTTTTT
>TRBV5-6|TRBJ2-5|NA|NA
CASSRDFGSETQYF
TGTGCCAGCAGTAGGGACTTTGGATCGGAGACCCAGTACTTC
>TRBV7-7|TRBJ2-1|NA|NA
CASSQTDPGDEQFF
TGTGCTAGCAGCCAAACAGATCCCGGCGATGAGCAGTTCTTC
>TRBV5-6|TRBJ1-2|NA|NA
CASSLERRGGYTF
TGTGCCAGCAGCTTGGAAAGGCGAGGCGGCTACACCTTC
>TRBV30|TRBJ2-7|once|NA
CAWRASAYEQYF
TGTGCCTGGAGGGCTAGTGCCTACGAGCAGTACTTC
>TRBV5-1|TRBJ2-4|few|NA
CASSLYGSQNIQYF
TGCGCCAGCAGCTTGTACGGTTCCCAAAACATTCAGTACTTC
>TRBV14|TRBJ1-4|NA|NA
CASSQDDGEKLFF
TGTGCCAGCAGCCAAGATGACGGGGAAAAACTGTTTTTT
>TRBV18|TRBJ2-5|NA|NA
CASSPPPRVDQETQYF
TGTGCCAGCTCACCCCCACCGAGAGTGGACCAAGAGACCCAGTACTTC
>TRBV30|TRBJ1-1|NA|NA
CAWSPTRSNTEAFF
TGTGCCTGGAGCCCCACCAGATCGAACACTGAAGCTTTCTTT
>TRBV20-1|TRBJ1-1|NA|NA
CSAGGDSNTEAFF
TGCAGTGCTGGGGGGGACTCGAACACTGAAGCTTTCTTT
>TRBV29-1|TRBJ1-5|NA|NA
CSVEEPRGSDQHF
TGCAGCGTTGAAGAACCCCGCGGTTCTGACCAGCATTTT
>TRBV7-3|TRBJ1-1|NA|NA
CASSLRVGRNTEAFF
TGTGCCAGCAGCTTAAGGGTGGGAAGGAACACTGAAGCTTTCTTT
>TRBV3-1|TRBJ1-1|NA|TRBD1
CASSRGTGFEAFF
TGTGCCAGCAGCCGAGGGACAGGGTTTGAAGCTTTCTTT
>TRBV7-8|TRBJ1-1|NA|NA
CASSLARAPRAAFF
TGTGCCAGCAGCTTAGCGCGAGCCCCTCGAGCAGCTTTCTTT
>TRBV5-1|TRBJ2-3|NA|NA
CASSLRAGTDTQYF
TGCGCCAGCAGCTTAAGAGCGGGCACAGATACGCAGTATTTT
>TRBV10-3|TRBJ2-1|NA|TRBD2
CAISEAGGPNEQFF
TGTGCCATCAGTGAAGCGGGGGGGCCTAATGAGCAGTTCTTC
>TRBV10-2|TRBJ1-6|once|NA
CASSDQGSNSPLHF
TGCGCCAGCAGTGATCAGGGGAGTAATTCACCCCTCCACTTT
>TRBV4-2|TRBJ2-1|NA|NA
CASSQAHLASNEQFF
TGTGCCAGCAGCCAGGCTCACCTAGCCTCGAATGAGCAGTTCTTC